This TCR beta chain emerged from a study of T cell responses to AZD1222 COVID-19 vaccine (dated by TCRdb to the early 2020s). In terms of the full investigation: AZD1222 recipients given second doses at about 4 weeks or at about 12 weeks were pooled, since spike-specific TCR depth and breadth were not found to differ between the two schedules. A total of approximately 250 trial participants underwent TCR sequencing, of whom under 220 had received two doses of AZD1222 and about 25 had received two doses of the MenACWY control vaccine. Trial participants were enrolled by age into 18-55, 56-69 and 70-plus year subgroups, with approximately 150, 30 and 60 TCR-sequenced participants respectively. Study-wide conclusions, independent of this receptor: Vaccine-associated CD4 TCRs spanned the whole spike protein, with dominant responses in regions 160-218 and 743-854. Because no day 14 peak-response samples were available, the repertoires could be characterized only after the peak T cell response. Only six or seven AZD1222 recipients were SARS-CoV-2 seropositive at baseline, limiting conclusions about previously exposed vaccinees. Most participants were white British and females outnumbered males, and the authors suggested that clonal diversity may have been underestimated. After two AZD1222 doses, spike-specific TCR breadth and depth were significantly higher than at day 0 and than in MenACWY recipients. Epitopes outside the regions mutated in the B.1.351 and B.1.1.7 variants were reportedly recognized by nearly half of the unique spike-specific TCRs. The 56-69-year group was small, and its depth increase did not reach significance, likely because of low power.

The CDR3, from cysteine to phenylalanine, totals 14 residues. Kept here is only the CDR3 DNA, which spans 42 bases and is read in frame from base 1. CDR1 and CDR2 are drawn from the germline V gene: ENHRY, SYGVKD. V and J lose 8 bases and 5 bases, and a span of 19 bases separates them. The CDR3 regions of human TCRbeta chains were analyzed by immunosequencing. Concerning the study's data processing: Repertoire TCRs were matched against a reference library of SARS-CoV-2-specific TCRs generated with the MIRA antigen-specificity platform. Breadth was defined as the fraction of unique TCRs that were SARS-CoV-2-associated. Depth was defined as the fraction of total T cells that were SARS-CoV-2-associated. Using the MIRA data, each spike-specific TCR was mapped to the spike region that the TCR reacts to and placed in a CD4 or CD8 class. Log10-transformed breadth and depth values were compared by one-way ANOVA with Sidak's multiple comparisons tests. Sourced from immuneACCESS, this table was stored by TCRdb with only in-frame sequences that have V and J called. A share of the clones is absent; for the studies checked, an unresolved V gene accounts for under half, and the remainder has no known explanation. The V and J calls and clone size come from that table; D and trimming were worked out from the DNA. Within this sample are about 55,000 clones, with around 90% of them counted one time only. The leading ten clones occupy 14% to 15% of the sample.

The time point label corresponds to: baseline before first vaccination. Vaccinee samples were obtained from the UK trials COV001 and COV002, which included a single-blind randomized controlled phase 2/3 trial of AZD1222 (ChAdOx1 nCoV-19) in healthy adults. For TCRbeta chain sequencing, PBMC samples were collected from trial participants at day 0 and at day 28 after the second dose. With regard to this clone: Its antigen remains undetermined. Per-nucleotide qualities are absent, and no much larger clonotype sits a single base away.

This TCR came from an adult in good health. The sequence joins TRBV10-3 to TRBJ2-7, with a tentative D gene TRBD1 over 6 matching bases. Sequenced here: peripheral blood, sampled on day 0 of AZD1222 vaccination. For the CDR3, the sequence is CAIQAGTTTHEQYF. The base sequence is TGTGCCATCCAGGCCGGGACAACGACCCACGAGCAGTACTTC.